What follows is one T cell receptor beta chain and its context. Its antigen is currently unknown. Sequencing used immunoSEQ multiplex PCR; TCRdb keeps in-frame clones, though not all of them. The sample includes roughly 24,000 clones, under 80% of them seen just once. Viral peptide pools were used in the ViraFEST assay to expand antigen-specific CD4+ T cells, and sequencing came afterward. After around 10 days in culture, the CD4+ T cells were isolated. Each person got two doses of an mRNA SARS-CoV-2 vaccine, BNT162b2 or mRNA-1273. Researchers swapped half the medium for IL-2 medium on both days 3 and 7. The data are from a study of vaccination effects on CD4 cells after COVID-19. Study at large: Following the second dose by a median of 72 days, the post-vaccine samples were obtained.

Points from the study as a whole: Researchers report that only 1 of 255 vaccine-induced clones in healthy vaccinees cross-reacted with common cold coronaviruses.

This specimen was CD4+ T cells from PBMCs cultured with HCoV-NL63 spike peptides, taken after COVID-19 vaccination. This receptor was taken from a human donor who received a COVID-19 vaccine.

The CDR3 nucleotides read TGTGCCAGCAGCCTCCAGGGGAGAACTGAAGCTTTCTTT. This translates into CASSLQGRTEAFF. The chain couples TRBV28 to TRBJ1-1; D perhaps matches TRBD1 (6 bases). V dropped 6 bases and J dropped 5 bases, with 13 bases sitting between them. CDR3 length: 13 residues. Germline CDR1 is MDHEN and CDR2 is SYDVKM.